This T cell receptor beta chain was recorded in a study of memory CD4+ T cells and cytomegalovirus serostatus. Single viable CD3+CD4+CD8-CD45RO+ cells were sorted as the memory CD4+ T cells. Clones were read by immunoSEQ multiplex PCR, and TCRdb kept only the in-frame ones, dropping some. There are 52,000 or so clones in the sample; over 75% occur only once, and approximately 0.59% lies in the top ten. This CDR3 region has 14 residues. The V gene lost 7 bases and the J gene lost 0 bases, with 10 bases spanning the gap. Germline lookup yields CDR1 LNHDA and CDR2 SQIVND (reference sequence). This sequence joins TRBV19 and TRBJ2-1, with a weak D call TRBD2 (7 bases). This TCR was recovered from an adult in good health and CMV-seronegative. Sequences were obtained from memory CD4+ T cells from blood. The CDR3 bases are TGTGCCAGTAATGGGGGGGCCTCCTACAATGAGCAGTTCTTC. It is translated as CASNGGASYNEQFF.